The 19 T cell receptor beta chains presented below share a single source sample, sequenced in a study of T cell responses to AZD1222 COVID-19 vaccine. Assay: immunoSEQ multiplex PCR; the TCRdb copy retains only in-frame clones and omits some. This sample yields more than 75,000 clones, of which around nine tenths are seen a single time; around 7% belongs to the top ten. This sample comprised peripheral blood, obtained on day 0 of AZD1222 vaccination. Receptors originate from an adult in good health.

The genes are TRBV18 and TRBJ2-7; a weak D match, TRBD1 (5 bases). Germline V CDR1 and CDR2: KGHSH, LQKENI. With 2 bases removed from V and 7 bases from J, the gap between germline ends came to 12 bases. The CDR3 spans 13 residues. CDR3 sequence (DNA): TGTGCCAGCTCACCAGATGGGTCAGGGGAGCAGTACTTC. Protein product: CASSPDGSGEQYF. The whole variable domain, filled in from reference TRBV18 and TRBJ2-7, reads NAGVMQNPRHLVRRRGQEARLRCSPMKGHSHVYWYRQLPEEGLKFMVYLQKENIIDESGMPKERFSAEFPKEGPSILRIQQVVRGDSAAYFCASSPDGSGEQYFGPGTRLTVT.

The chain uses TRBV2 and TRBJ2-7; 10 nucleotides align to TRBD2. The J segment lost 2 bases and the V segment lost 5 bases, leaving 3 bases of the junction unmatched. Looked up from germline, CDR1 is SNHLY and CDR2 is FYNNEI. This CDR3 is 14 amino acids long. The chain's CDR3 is CASSWTSGTYEQYF. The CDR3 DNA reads TGTGCCAGCAGTTGGACTAGCGGAACCTACGAGCAGTACTTC.

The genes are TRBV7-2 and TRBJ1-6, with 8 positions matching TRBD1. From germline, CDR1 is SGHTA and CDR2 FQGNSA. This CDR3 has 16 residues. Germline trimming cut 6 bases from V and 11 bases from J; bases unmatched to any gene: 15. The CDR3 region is CASSATLGTGGAPLHF. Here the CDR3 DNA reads TGTGCCAGCAGTGCCACCCTCGGGACAGGAGGCGCACCCCTCCACTTT. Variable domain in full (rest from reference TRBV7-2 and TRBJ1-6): GAGVSQSPSNKVTEKGKDVELRCDPISGHTALYWYRQSLGQGLEFLIYFQGNSAPDKSGLPSDRFSAERTGGSVSTLTIQRTQQEDSAVYLCASSATLGTGGAPLHFGNGTRLTVT.

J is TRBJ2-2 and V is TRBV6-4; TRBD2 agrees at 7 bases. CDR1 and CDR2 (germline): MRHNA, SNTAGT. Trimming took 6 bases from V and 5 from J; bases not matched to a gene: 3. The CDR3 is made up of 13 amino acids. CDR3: CASRLSGTGELFF. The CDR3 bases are TGTGCCAGCAGACTTAGCGGGACCGGGGAGCTGTTTTTT.

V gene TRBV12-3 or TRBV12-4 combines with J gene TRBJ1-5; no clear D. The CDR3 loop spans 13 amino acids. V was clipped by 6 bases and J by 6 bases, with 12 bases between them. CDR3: CASSPFEGQPQHF. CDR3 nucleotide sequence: TGTGCCAGCAGCCCTTTCGAGGGTCAGCCCCAGCATTTT.

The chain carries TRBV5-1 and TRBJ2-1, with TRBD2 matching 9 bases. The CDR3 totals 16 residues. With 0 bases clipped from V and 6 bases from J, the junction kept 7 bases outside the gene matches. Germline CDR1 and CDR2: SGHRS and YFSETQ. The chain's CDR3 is CASSLAPSGIGNEQFF. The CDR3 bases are TGCGCCAGCAGCTTGGCCCCTAGCGGGATAGGCAATGAGCAGTTCTTC.

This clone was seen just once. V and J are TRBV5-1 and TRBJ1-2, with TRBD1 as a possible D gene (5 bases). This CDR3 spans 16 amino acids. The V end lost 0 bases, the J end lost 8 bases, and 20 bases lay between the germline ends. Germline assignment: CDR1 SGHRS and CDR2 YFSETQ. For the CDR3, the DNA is TGCGCCAGCAGCTTGGGGCCCAGGGAACTAGTATGGGGCTACACCTTC. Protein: CASSLGPRELVWGYTF.

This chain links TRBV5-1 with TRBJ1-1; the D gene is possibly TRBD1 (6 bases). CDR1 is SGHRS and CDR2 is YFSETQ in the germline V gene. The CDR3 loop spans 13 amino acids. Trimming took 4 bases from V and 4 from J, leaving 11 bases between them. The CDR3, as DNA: TGCGCCAGCAGCCAACAGGGTGGCACTGAAGCTTTCTTT. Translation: CASSQQGGTEAFF.

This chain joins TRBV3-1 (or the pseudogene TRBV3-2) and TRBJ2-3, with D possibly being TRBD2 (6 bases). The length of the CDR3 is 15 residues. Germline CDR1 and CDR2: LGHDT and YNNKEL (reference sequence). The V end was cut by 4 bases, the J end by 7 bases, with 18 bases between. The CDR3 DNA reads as TGTGCCAGCAGCCGGCCGGGACTCCTAGACCATACGCAGTATTTT. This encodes CASSRPGLLDHTQYF.

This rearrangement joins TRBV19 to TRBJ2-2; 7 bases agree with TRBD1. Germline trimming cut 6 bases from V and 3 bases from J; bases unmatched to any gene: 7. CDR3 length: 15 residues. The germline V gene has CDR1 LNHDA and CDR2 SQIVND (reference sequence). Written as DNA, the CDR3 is TGTGCCAGTAGCGACCGGGACAGATACACCGGGGAGCTGTTTTTT. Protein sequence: CASSDRDRYTGELFF.

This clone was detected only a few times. CDR3 nucleotides: TGTGCCATCAGTGGTGGACAGGGCTACGAGCAGTACTTC. The encoded protein is CAISGGQGYEQYF. This sequence joins TRBV10-3 and TRBJ2-7; TRBD1 aligns across 8 bases. The CDR3 consists of 13 residues. Germline loops: CDR1 ENHRY, CDR2 SYGVKD. The J segment lost 3 bases and the V segment lost 4 bases, leaving 2 bases of the junction unmatched.

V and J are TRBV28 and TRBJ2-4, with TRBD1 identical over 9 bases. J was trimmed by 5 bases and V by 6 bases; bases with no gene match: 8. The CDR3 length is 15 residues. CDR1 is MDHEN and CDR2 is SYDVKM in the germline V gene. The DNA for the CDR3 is TGTGCCAGCAGCTATGAGACAGGGGGTCAAAACATTCAGTACTTC. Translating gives CASSYETGGQNIQYF.

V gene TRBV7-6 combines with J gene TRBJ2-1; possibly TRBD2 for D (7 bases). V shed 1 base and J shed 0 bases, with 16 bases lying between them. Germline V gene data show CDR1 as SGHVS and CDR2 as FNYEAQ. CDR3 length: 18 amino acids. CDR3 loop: CASSLGGGGRSSYNEQFF. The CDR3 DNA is TGTGCCAGCAGCTTAGGTGGGGGGGGCAGAAGCTCCTACAATGAGCAGTTCTTC.

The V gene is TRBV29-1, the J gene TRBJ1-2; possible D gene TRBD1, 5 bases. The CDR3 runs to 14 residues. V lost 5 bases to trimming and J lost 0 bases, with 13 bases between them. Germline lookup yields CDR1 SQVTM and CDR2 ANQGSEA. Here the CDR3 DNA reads TGCAGCGTTAAGGGGAGTTTAGCTAACTATGGCTACACCTTC. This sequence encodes CSVKGSLANYGYTF.

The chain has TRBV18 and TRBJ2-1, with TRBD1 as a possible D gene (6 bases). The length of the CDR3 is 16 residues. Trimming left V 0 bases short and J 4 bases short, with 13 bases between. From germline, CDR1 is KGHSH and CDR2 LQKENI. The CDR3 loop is CASSPPARGFYNEQFF. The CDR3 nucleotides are TGTGCCAGCTCACCACCTGCCAGGGGTTTTTACAATGAGCAGTTCTTC.

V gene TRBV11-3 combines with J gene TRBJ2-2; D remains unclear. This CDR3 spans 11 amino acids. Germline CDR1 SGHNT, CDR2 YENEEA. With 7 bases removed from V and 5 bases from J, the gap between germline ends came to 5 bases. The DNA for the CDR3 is TGTGCCAGCACCCAGACCGGGGAGCTGTTTTTT. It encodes CASTQTGELFF.

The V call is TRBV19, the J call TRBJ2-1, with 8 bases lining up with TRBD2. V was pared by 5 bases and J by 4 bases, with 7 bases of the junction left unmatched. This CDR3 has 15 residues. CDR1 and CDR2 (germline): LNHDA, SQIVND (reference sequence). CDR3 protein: CASSPTSVSYNEQFF. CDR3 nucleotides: TGTGCCAGTAGTCCGACTAGCGTCTCGTACAATGAGCAGTTCTTC.

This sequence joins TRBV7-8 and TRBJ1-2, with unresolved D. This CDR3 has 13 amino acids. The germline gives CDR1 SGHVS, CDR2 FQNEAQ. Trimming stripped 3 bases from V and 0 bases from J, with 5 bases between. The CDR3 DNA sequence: TGTGCCAGCAGCTTCCGGCCTAACTATGGCTACACCTTC. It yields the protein CASSFRPNYGYTF.

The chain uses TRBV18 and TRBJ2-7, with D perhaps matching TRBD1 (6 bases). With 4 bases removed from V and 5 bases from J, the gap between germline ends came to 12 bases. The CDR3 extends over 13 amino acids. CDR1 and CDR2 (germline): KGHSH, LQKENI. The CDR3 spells CASSQYRDHEQYF. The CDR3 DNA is TGTGCCAGCTCACAGTACAGGGATCACGAGCAGTACTTC.